This TCR beta chain was captured by sequencing in a study of CD8 T cells in Susac syndrome. An amount of RNA that ranged from roughly 0.5 to 1 ug was reverse transcribed with random hexamers. TCRdb recomputed calls from the immunoSEQ multiplex PCR reads with MiXCR, one row per CDR3 protein. Of under 200,000 distinct CDR3 sequences listed, approximately 95% were seen once; the top ten hold around 0.16%. This CDR3 spans 15 amino acids. Unmatched junction bases numbered 2, after V lost 4 bases and J lost 2 bases. Germline loops: CDR1 LNHNV, CDR2 YYDKDF (reference sequence). The clonotype originates from a human donor with multiple sclerosis. The chain links TRBV15 to TRBJ2-1; TRBD1 agrees at 10 bases. The sequenced sample consisted of CD8+ T cells from PBMCs. The DNA for the CDR3 is TGTGCCACCAGCACTGACAGGGGGCCCTACAATGAGCAGTTCTTC. Protein: CATSTDRGPYNEQFF. Full variable domain (missing parts from reference TRBV15 and TRBJ2-1): DAMVIQNPRYQVTQFGKPVTLSCSQTLNHNVMYWYQQKSSQAPKLLFHYYDKDFNNEADTPDNFQSRRPNTSFCFLDIRSPGLGDTAMYLCATSTDRGPYNEQFFGPGTRLTVL.